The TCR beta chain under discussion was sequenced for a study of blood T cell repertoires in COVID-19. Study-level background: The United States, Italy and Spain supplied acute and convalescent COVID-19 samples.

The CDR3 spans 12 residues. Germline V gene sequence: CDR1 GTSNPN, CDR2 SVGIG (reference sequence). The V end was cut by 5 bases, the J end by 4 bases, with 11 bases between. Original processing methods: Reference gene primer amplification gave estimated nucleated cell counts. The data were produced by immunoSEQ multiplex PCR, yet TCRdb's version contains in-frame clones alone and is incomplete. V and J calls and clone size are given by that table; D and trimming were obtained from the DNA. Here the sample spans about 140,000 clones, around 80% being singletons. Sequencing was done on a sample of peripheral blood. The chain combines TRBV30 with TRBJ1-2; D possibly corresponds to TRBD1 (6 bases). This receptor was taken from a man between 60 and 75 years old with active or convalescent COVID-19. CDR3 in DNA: TGTGCCTGGGGCAAACAGGGCTATGGCTACACCTTC. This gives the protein CAWGKQGYGYTF.